The rows below give T cell receptor beta chains drawn from one sample of a study of cytomegalovirus exposure and HLA in healthy donors. The table came from immunoSEQ multiplex PCR; TCRdb's copy has only in-frame clones and leaves some out. The table records approximately 120,000 clones, 76% of them present only once. Sample: PBMCs. These receptors originate from a man over 45 in good health and CMV-seronegative. CDR3s include the opening cysteine and the closing phenylalanine or tryptophan. A D gene is named only where the DNA matches it firmly. A clone size is listed for some rows: how often the clone was seen (once, few, many), or a class if it is expanded.

j_gene: TRBJ2-1
abundance: -
v_gene: TRBV11-1
d_gene: -
CDR3nt: TGTGCCAGCAGCTTAGGCGGGGGCCCCCCCGAGCAGTTCTTC
CDR3aa: CASSLGGGPPEQFF

j_gene: TRBJ1-2
abundance: -
v_gene: TRBV5-1
d_gene: TRBD1
CDR3nt: TGCGCCAGCAGCTTGCCCGACAGGGGGTTTACCTATGGCTACACCTTC
CDR3aa: CASSLPDRGFTYGYTF

j_gene: TRBJ2-3
abundance: -
v_gene: TRBV6-5
d_gene: -
CDR3nt: TGTGCCAGCAGTTATGGCGGGGGCGTTAGCACAGATACGCAGTATTTT
CDR3aa: CASSYGGGVSTDTQYF

j_gene: TRBJ1-2
abundance: -
v_gene: TRBV19
d_gene: -
CDR3nt: TGTGCCAGTAGTAGATGGACAGCACAGTCCGATGGCTACACCTTC
CDR3aa: CASSRWTAQSDGYTF

j_gene: TRBJ1-2
abundance: -
v_gene: TRBV2
d_gene: -
CDR3nt: TGTGCCAGCAGTGCGGAGAACTATGGCTACACCTTC
CDR3aa: CASSAENYGYTF

j_gene: TRBJ1-5
abundance: -
v_gene: TRBV5-8
d_gene: TRBD1
CDR3nt: TGTGCCAGCAGCTTGGGGACAGGTGGGGACCAGCCCCAGCATTTT
CDR3aa: CASSLGTGGDQPQHF

j_gene: TRBJ2-3
abundance: -
v_gene: TRBV9
d_gene: -
CDR3nt: TGTGCCAGCAGCGTACGTACGGCAGATACGCAGTATTTT
CDR3aa: CASSVRTADTQYF

j_gene: TRBJ2-2
abundance: -
v_gene: TRBV2
d_gene: -
CDR3nt: TGTGCCAGCAGTGAATTGTTCGGTCCTTCGGAGCTGTTTTTT
CDR3aa: CASSELFGPSELFF

j_gene: TRBJ2-1
abundance: -
v_gene: TRBV7-9
d_gene: TRBD2
CDR3nt: TGTGCCAGCGCTACCTTTCCCGGGACTAGTTATGAGCAGTTCTTC
CDR3aa: CASATFPGTSYEQFF

j_gene: TRBJ2-1
abundance: -
v_gene: TRBV2
d_gene: -
CDR3nt: TGTGCCAGCAGAGACTCGGGAGTTCCTGAGCAGTTCTTC
CDR3aa: CASRDSGVPEQFF

j_gene: TRBJ1-5
abundance: once
v_gene: TRBV10-3
d_gene: -
CDR3nt: TGTGCCATCGGGGGGTACCCGAATCAGCCCCAGCATTTT
CDR3aa: CAIGGYPNQPQHF

j_gene: TRBJ1-4
abundance: once
v_gene: TRBV5-6
d_gene: -
CDR3nt: TGTGCCAGCAGCACCCGGGACACAAGTTTCGCAACTAATGAAAAACTGTTTTTT
CDR3aa: CASSTRDTSFATNEKLFF

j_gene: TRBJ2-5
abundance: -
v_gene: TRBV2
d_gene: -
CDR3nt: TGTGCCAGCACTAGAGGGACTCGCCAAGAGACCCAGTACTTC
CDR3aa: CASTRGTRQETQYF

j_gene: TRBJ2-7
abundance: -
v_gene: TRBV9
d_gene: TRBD2
CDR3nt: TGTGCCAGCAGCCTGACTAGCGGGGGGGCCGGCTACGAGCAGTACTTC
CDR3aa: CASSLTSGGAGYEQYF

j_gene: TRBJ1-5
abundance: -
v_gene: TRBV11-2
d_gene: -
CDR3nt: TGTGCCAGCAGCCCCTACTCCTTCGGGCCCCAGCATTTT
CDR3aa: CASSPYSFGPQHF

j_gene: TRBJ2-3
abundance: -
v_gene: TRBV4-1
d_gene: -
CDR3nt: TGCGCCAGCAGCCAAGTTAGAGGGATCATAGATACGCAGTATTTT
CDR3aa: CASSQVRGIIDTQYF

j_gene: TRBJ1-1
abundance: -
v_gene: TRBV9
d_gene: -
CDR3nt: TGTGCCAGCAGCGTAGCAGGCAGGGTGAACACTGAAGCTTTCTTT
CDR3aa: CASSVAGRVNTEAFF

j_gene: TRBJ1-2
abundance: once
v_gene: TRBV5-1
d_gene: TRBD1
CDR3nt: TGCGCCAGCAGCTTCAATCCCGGGACAGGGTCTACTCCCTATGGCTACACCTTC
CDR3aa: CASSFNPGTGSTPYGYTF

j_gene: TRBJ2-1
abundance: -
v_gene: TRBV4-1
d_gene: TRBD1
CDR3nt: TGCGCCAGCAGCCTCCGGGACAGGGGCTACAATGAGCAGTTCTTC
CDR3aa: CASSLRDRGYNEQFF

j_gene: TRBJ2-6
abundance: few
v_gene: TRBV10-3
d_gene: TRBD1
CDR3nt: TGTGCCATCAGCATCGGGACAGGGGACATTCTTGGGGCCAACGTCCTGACTTTC
CDR3aa: CAISIGTGDILGANVLTF

j_gene: TRBJ2-2
abundance: once
v_gene: TRBV5-5
d_gene: TRBD1
CDR3nt: TGTGCCAGCAGCGCCCGGACAGGGGGGTACGGGGAGCTGTTTTTT
CDR3aa: CASSARTGGYGELFF

j_gene: TRBJ1-1
abundance: once
v_gene: TRBV5-1
d_gene: TRBD1
CDR3nt: TGCGCCAGCAGCTTACGACAGGGGGCGACTGAAGCTTTCTTT
CDR3aa: CASSLRQGATEAFF

j_gene: TRBJ2-1
abundance: once
v_gene: TRBV5-1
d_gene: -
CDR3nt: TGCGCCAGCAGCTTGGCGGGGGTTGAGCAGTTCTTC
CDR3aa: CASSLAGVEQFF

j_gene: TRBJ1-1
abundance: -
v_gene: TRBV14
d_gene: -
CDR3nt: TGTGCCAGCAGCCACACTGGTCGCACTGAAGCTTTCTTT
CDR3aa: CASSHTGRTEAFF

j_gene: TRBJ1-1
abundance: -
v_gene: TRBV19
d_gene: -
CDR3nt: TGTGCCAGTAGTATTTGGGGCGGTGAAGCTTTCTTT
CDR3aa: CASSIWGGEAFF

j_gene: TRBJ1-4
abundance: -
v_gene: TRBV21-1
d_gene: -
CDR3nt: TGTGCCAGCAGCAGAAAAAGGACAGGGGATAATGAAAAACTGTTTTTT
CDR3aa: CASSRKRTGDNEKLFF

j_gene: TRBJ1-1
abundance: few
v_gene: TRBV6-5
d_gene: -
CDR3nt: TGTGCCAGCAGTAATCAGGTTAACACTGAAGCTTTCTTT
CDR3aa: CASSNQVNTEAFF

j_gene: TRBJ2-5
abundance: -
v_gene: TRBV7-9
d_gene: TRBD2
CDR3nt: TGTTCCAGCAGGGTGGGACTAGCTGGAAAAGGAGAGACCCAGTACTTC
CDR3aa: CSSRVGLAGKGETQYF

j_gene: TRBJ1-2
abundance: -
v_gene: TRBV29-1
d_gene: -
CDR3nt: TGCAGCGCCCCGGGGGAAAAAAGGAATGGCTACACCTTC
CDR3aa: CSAPGEKRNGYTF

j_gene: TRBJ1-4
abundance: -
v_gene: TRBV7-2
d_gene: -
CDR3nt: TGTGCCGGCTCCCGGGGAGGGAACGAAAAACTGTTTTTT
CDR3aa: CAGSRGGNEKLFF

j_gene: TRBJ1-1
abundance: -
v_gene: TRBV5-1
d_gene: -
CDR3nt: TGCGCCAGCAGCTTGGGGGAGTTGCTGAACACTGAAGCTTTCTTT
CDR3aa: CASSLGELLNTEAFF

j_gene: TRBJ1-2
abundance: -
v_gene: TRBV4-1
d_gene: TRBD1
CDR3nt: TGCGCCAGCAGCCAAGATAGGGGACAGGGGTCTGGCTACACCTTC
CDR3aa: CASSQDRGQGSGYTF

j_gene: TRBJ1-6
abundance: -
v_gene: TRBV7-8
d_gene: -
CDR3nt: TGTGCCAGCACCCTCGACAGTCCTAATTCACCCCTCCACTTT
CDR3aa: CASTLDSPNSPLHF

j_gene: TRBJ1-5
abundance: -
v_gene: TRBV4-1
d_gene: -
CDR3nt: TGCGCCAGCAGCCAAGAACAGGGCAATCAGCCCCAGCATTTT
CDR3aa: CASSQEQGNQPQHF

j_gene: TRBJ2-7
abundance: -
v_gene: TRBV30
d_gene: TRBD1
CDR3nt: TGTGCCTGGAGTACCGGGACAGGCTACGAGCAGTACTTC
CDR3aa: CAWSTGTGYEQYF

j_gene: TRBJ2-1
abundance: -
v_gene: TRBV7-9
d_gene: TRBD2
CDR3nt: TGTTCCAGCAGCGCCTCTAGCGGGGCTTACAATGAGCAGTTCTTC
CDR3aa: CSSSASSGAYNEQFF

j_gene: TRBJ2-5
abundance: -
v_gene: TRBV20-1
d_gene: -
CDR3nt: TGCAGTGCTTGGCCAGAGACCCAGTACTTC
CDR3aa: CSAWPETQYF

j_gene: TRBJ1-4
abundance: -
v_gene: TRBV9
d_gene: -
CDR3nt: TGTGCCAGCAGCCTATCTACAGAAAATGAAAAACTGTTTTTT
CDR3aa: CASSLSTENEKLFF